These 22 T cell receptor beta chains were all obtained from the same sample, sequenced in a study of siplizumab effects on memory and regulatory T cells. TCRdb's copy holds only in-frame clones and misses some; the assay was immunoSEQ multiplex PCR. The top ten hold 1% to 1.5% of the sample, which has fewer than 130,000 clones, 92% seen once. The specimen sequenced was CD4+ T cells sorted from blood. These receptors all come from a human donor in good health.

The V call is TRBV5-6, the J call TRBJ1-2; TRBD1 might be the D (6 bases). There are 14 residues in the CDR3. V dropped 0 bases and J dropped 4 bases, with 10 bases sitting between them. Per germline, CDR1 SGHDT and CDR2 YYEEEE. CDR3 coding DNA: TGTGCCAGCAGCTTGGGACAGGTTGTCTATGGCTACACCTTC. Amino acid sequence: CASSLGQVVYGYTF.

This clone was observed once. This rearrangement joins TRBV2 to TRBJ1-1; D is possibly TRBD1 (6 bases). Per germline, CDR1 SNHLY and CDR2 FYNNEI. The CDR3 is 12 residues long. Trimming shortened V by 5 bases and J by 7 bases, and 11 bases separated the two germline ends. The CDR3 sequence is CASSPLQGEAFF. CDR3 bases: TGTGCCAGCAGTCCATTACAGGGTGAAGCTTTCTTT.

The V call is TRBV2, the J call TRBJ1-1, with 9 positions matching TRBD1. The CDR3 has 15 amino acids. Germline V lookup: CDR1 SNHLY, CDR2 FYNNEI. The junction had 8 bases not matched to a gene; V was cut back by 6 bases and J by 3 bases. For the CDR3, the DNA is TGTGCCAGCAGAGGCACAGGGGGCGTGTACACTGAAGCTTTCTTT. It codes for CASRGTGGVYTEAFF.

This clone was detected a few times. This chain uses TRBV11-2 with TRBJ2-7; D not resolved. V lost 3 bases and J lost 4, with 10 bases in between. This CDR3 has 13 amino acids. Germline V gene sequence: CDR1 SGHAT, CDR2 FQNNGV. CDR3 loop: CASSLDVTYEQYF. DNA of the CDR3: TGTGCCAGCAGCTTGGACGTAACTTACGAGCAGTACTTC.

The chain couples TRBV5-6 to TRBJ2-7; 8 bases match TRBD1. V lost 4 bases, J lost 9 bases, and 15 bases stayed unmatched. The length of the CDR3 is 15 residues. Germline values: CDR1 SGHDT, CDR2 YYEEEE. CDR3 sequence (DNA): TGTGCCAGCAGCCCTTACTATCCGGACAGGGCAGGGCAGTACTTC. This sequence encodes CASSPYYPDRAGQYF. Full variable domain (missing parts from reference TRBV5-6 and TRBJ2-7): DAGVTQSPTHLIKTRGQQVTLRCSPKSGHDTVSWYQQALGQGPQFIFQYYEEEERQRGNFPDRFSGHQFPNYSSELNVNALLLGDSALYLCASSPYYPDRAGQYFGPGTRLTVT.

V and J are TRBV10-3 and TRBJ2-5; tentatively, D is TRBD2 (6 bases). The CDR3 has 14 residues. V was pared by 2 bases and J by 5 bases, with 12 bases between. Germline V gene data show CDR1 as ENHRY and CDR2 as SYGVKD. The CDR3 here is CAISEGLWGETQYF. For the CDR3, the DNA is TGTGCCATCAGTGAGGGACTATGGGGGGAGACCCAGTACTTC.

The chain links TRBV19 to TRBJ2-5; 9 bases fit TRBD1. TRBJ2-7 matches the DNA end more closely, so the J call is doubtful. The CDR3 sequence is 16 residues long. The germline gives CDR1 LNHDA, CDR2 SQIVND (reference sequence). CDR3 in amino acids: CASSAATGGRAYEQYF. For the CDR3, the DNA is TGTGCCAGTAGTGCCGCAACAGGGGGCAGGGCCTACGAGCAGTACTTC.

The rearrangement uses TRBV7-9 and TRBJ1-1; D is ambiguous. The V end was cut by 2 bases, the J end by 2 bases, with 6 bases between. Looked up from germline, CDR1 is SEHNR and CDR2 is FQNEAQ (reference sequence). The CDR3 covers 13 residues. The CDR3 nucleotides are TGTGCCAGCAGCTTACAGGAAAACACTGAAGCTTTCTTT. This translates into CASSLQENTEAFF.

The genes are TRBV21-1 and TRBJ1-4; TRBD1 is the table's D call and was not checked against the DNA. TRBV21-1 is a documented pseudogene. This CDR3 has 20 amino acids. CDR3 protein: CASSLGTWTAPRERSEKLFF. CDR3 nucleotides: TGTGCCAGCAGCCTCGGAACTTGGACAGCCCCCCGTGAAAGGAGTGAAAAACTGTTTTTT.

This clone was detected only a few times. The CDR3 region is CASSLTGPYGYTF. The CDR3 region has the DNA TGTGCCAGCAGCTTAACAGGGCCCTATGGCTACACCTTC. The V gene is TRBV7-9, the J gene TRBJ1-2; D might be TRBD1 (6 bases). This CDR3 region has 13 residues. V lost 2 bases and J 4 bases, leaving 8 bases between the germline ends. Germline V gene sequence: CDR1 SEHNR, CDR2 FQNEAQ (reference sequence). Variable domain in full (rest from reference TRBV7-9 and TRBJ1-2): DTGVSQNPRHKITKRGQNVTFRCDPISEHNRLYWYRQTLGQGPEFLTYFQNEAQLEKSRLLSDRFSAERPKGSFSTLEIQRTEQGDSAMYLCASSLTGPYGYTFGSGTRLTVV.

The chain couples TRBV9 to TRBJ1-1, with TRBD1 as a possible D gene (6 bases). CDR3 length: 15 residues. The V gene lost 0 bases and the J gene lost 5 bases, with 14 bases spanning the gap. The germline V gene encodes CDR1 SGDLS and CDR2 YYNGEE. The CDR3 DNA is TGTGCCAGCAGCGTAGATGGGACATACACAACTGAAGCTTTCTTT. As protein: CASSVDGTYTTEAFF.

This chain connects TRBV5-4 to TRBJ2-1, with D tentatively TRBD2 (6 bases). The V and J ends lost 5 bases and 0 bases respectively, with 18 bases between them. Germline loops: CDR1 SGHNT, CDR2 YYREEE (reference sequence). The CDR3 is 17 amino acids. Here the CDR3 DNA reads TGTGCCAGCAGGTCTTGGAGCGGGCCTAACTCCTACAATGAGCAGTTCTTC. Translated, it gives CASRSWSGPNSYNEQFF.

The rearrangement uses TRBV6-6 and TRBJ1-1, with TRBD1 matching 9 bases. With V trimmed by 5 bases and J by 9 bases, 10 bases remained unmatched. CDR3 length: 14 residues. Germline V gene lookup returns CDR1 MNHNY and CDR2 SVGAGI (reference sequence). In DNA form, the CDR3 reads TGTGCCAGCAGTCAAGAACCGGGACAGGGCCAAGCTTTCTTT. Protein: CASSQEPGQGQAFF.

The V gene is TRBV25-1, the J gene TRBJ2-5, with 7 bases aligning to TRBD1. V shed 2 bases and J 3 bases; nucleotides not matched to a gene: 3. Germline assignment: CDR1 MGHDK and CDR2 SYGVNS. This CDR3 comprises 14 residues. The CDR3 sequence: CASSEGTVKETQYF. The CDR3 DNA follows: TGTGCCAGCAGTGAAGGGACAGTAAAAGAGACCCAGTACTTC.

The chain recombines TRBV6-6 with TRBJ1-1; D is undetermined. CDR1 is MNHNY and CDR2 is SVGAGI in the germline V gene (reference sequence). Deletions cut 6 bases from V and 1 base from J, with 0 bases between. The CDR3 totals 10 residues. The DNA for the CDR3 is TGTGCCAGCAGGAACACTGAAGCTTTCTTT. It encodes CASRNTEAFF.

The V gene is TRBV4-1, the J gene TRBJ2-7; no clear D. V was pared by 2 bases and J by 4 bases, with 18 bases between. Germline values: CDR1 MGHRA, CDR2 YSYEKL. The CDR3 has 16 residues. CDR3 amino acids: CASSQPGKKPYYEQYF. The CDR3 DNA reads as TGCGCCAGCAGCCAACCGGGTAAGAAGCCATATTACGAGCAGTACTTC.

The chain joins TRBV28 to TRBJ2-5, with D possibly TRBD2 on 5 matching bases. There are 13 residues in the CDR3. Trimming shortened V by 1 base and J by 5 bases, and 8 bases separated the two germline ends. Germline CDR1 and CDR2: MDHEN and SYDVKM. CDR3 bases: TGTGCCAGCAGTTTATTTCAGCGGGAGACCCAGTACTTC. It specifies CASSLFQRETQYF.

The gene calls are TRBV30 and TRBJ1-1; D possibly corresponds to TRBD1 (5 bases). CDR3 size: 14 residues. Per the germline V gene, CDR1 is GTSNPN and CDR2 is SVGIG (reference sequence). With 3 bases removed from V and 0 bases from J, the gap between germline ends came to 11 bases. CDR3 region: CAWSKTAMNTEAFF. For the CDR3, the DNA is TGTGCCTGGAGCAAGACAGCCATGAACACTGAAGCTTTCTTT.

The chain has TRBV19 and TRBJ2-3, with TRBD1 matching 8 bases. Unmatched junction bases numbered 10, after V lost 7 bases and J lost 7 bases. Per the germline V gene, CDR1 is LNHDA and CDR2 is SQIVND (reference sequence). The CDR3 has 14 residues. Here the CDR3 reads CASTFGTGSYTQYF. Here the CDR3 DNA reads TGTGCCAGTACCTTCGGGACAGGTTCTTATACGCAGTATTTT.

This clone was seen a handful of times. The CDR3 reads CASSPNNAREETQYF. The CDR3 nucleotides are TGTGCCAGTAGCCCGAACAACGCACGGGAGGAGACCCAGTACTTC. This rearrangement joins TRBV19 to TRBJ2-5; D is perhaps TRBD2 (6 bases). This CDR3 is 15 amino acids long. CDR1 is LNHDA, CDR2 SQIVND, per germline (reference sequence). V lost 6 bases to trimming and J lost 5 bases, with 19 bases between them. The complete variable domain, with remaining parts taken from reference TRBV19 and TRBJ2-5, reads DGGITQSPKYLFRKEGQNVTLSCEQNLNHDAMYWYRQDPGQGLRLIYYSQIVNDFQKGDIAEGYSVSREKKESFPLTVTSAQKNPTAFYLCASSPNNAREETQYFGPGTRLLVL.

The chain carries TRBV5-1 and TRBJ2-1, with 7 bases that match TRBD1. CDR1 and CDR2 (germline): SGHRS, YFSETQ. CDR3 length: 16 amino acids. V lost 6 bases to trimming and J lost 4 bases; unmatched junction nucleotides: 13. CDR3 protein: CASTEGSRGRYNEQFF. The CDR3 DNA sequence: TGCGCCAGCACCGAGGGGAGCAGGGGGAGATACAATGAGCAGTTCTTC.

This sequence joins TRBV19 and TRBJ2-7, with 10 bases aligning to TRBD1. V was pared by 4 bases and J by 4 bases, with 4 bases of the junction left unmatched. Germline assignment: CDR1 LNHDA and CDR2 SQIVND (reference sequence). The CDR3 loop spans 14 amino acids. CDR3 DNA: TGTGCCAGTAGTAGCAGGGACAGGGGATACGAGCAGTACTTC. It translates to CASSSRDRGYEQYF.